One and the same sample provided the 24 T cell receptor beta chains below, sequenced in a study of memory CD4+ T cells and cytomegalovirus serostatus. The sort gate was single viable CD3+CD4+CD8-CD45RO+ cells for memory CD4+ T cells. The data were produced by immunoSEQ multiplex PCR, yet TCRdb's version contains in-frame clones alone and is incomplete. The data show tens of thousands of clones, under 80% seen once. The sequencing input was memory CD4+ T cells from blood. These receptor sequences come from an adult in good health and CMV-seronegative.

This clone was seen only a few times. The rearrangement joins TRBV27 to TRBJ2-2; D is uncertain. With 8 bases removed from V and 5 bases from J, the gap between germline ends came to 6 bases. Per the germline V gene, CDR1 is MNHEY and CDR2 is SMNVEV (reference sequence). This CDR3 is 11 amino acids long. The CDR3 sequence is CASARTGELFF. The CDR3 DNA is TGTGCCAGCGCGAGGACCGGGGAGCTGTTTTTT.

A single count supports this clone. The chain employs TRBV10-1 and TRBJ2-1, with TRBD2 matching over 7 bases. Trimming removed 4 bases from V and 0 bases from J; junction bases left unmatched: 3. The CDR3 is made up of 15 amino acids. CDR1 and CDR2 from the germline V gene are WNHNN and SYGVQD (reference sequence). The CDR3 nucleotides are TGCGCCAGCAGTGTAGCGGGCAGCTCCTACAATGAGCAGTTCTTC. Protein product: CASSVAGSSYNEQFF.

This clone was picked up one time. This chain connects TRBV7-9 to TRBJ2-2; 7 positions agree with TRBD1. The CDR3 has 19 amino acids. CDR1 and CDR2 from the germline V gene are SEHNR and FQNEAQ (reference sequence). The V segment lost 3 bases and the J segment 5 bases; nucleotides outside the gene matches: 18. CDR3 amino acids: CASSFAGGKRALRTGELFF. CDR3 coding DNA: TGTGCCAGCAGCTTCGCAGGGGGTAAACGAGCGCTTCGAACCGGGGAGCTGTTTTTT.

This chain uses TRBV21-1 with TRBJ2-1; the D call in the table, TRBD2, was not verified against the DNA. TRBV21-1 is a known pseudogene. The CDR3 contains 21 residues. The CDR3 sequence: CASTPGDSGLLEWGFYNEQFF. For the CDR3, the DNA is TGTGCCAGCACCCCGGGAGATAGCGGGTTATTGGAGTGGGGGTTTTACAATGAGCAGTTCTTC.

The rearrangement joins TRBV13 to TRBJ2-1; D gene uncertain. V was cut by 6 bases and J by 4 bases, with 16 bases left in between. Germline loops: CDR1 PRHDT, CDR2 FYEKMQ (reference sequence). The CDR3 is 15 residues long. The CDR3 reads CASSRVDIHYNEQFF. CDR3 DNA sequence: TGTGCCAGCAGTCGCGTAGACATTCATTACAATGAGCAGTTCTTC.

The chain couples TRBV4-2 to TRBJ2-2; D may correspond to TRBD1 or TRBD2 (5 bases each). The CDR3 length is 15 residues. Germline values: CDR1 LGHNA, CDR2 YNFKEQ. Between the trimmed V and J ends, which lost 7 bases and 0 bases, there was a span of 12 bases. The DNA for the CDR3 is TGTGCCAGCACTCAATCGGGGCCGAACACCGGGGAGCTGTTTTTT. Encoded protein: CASTQSGPNTGELFF.

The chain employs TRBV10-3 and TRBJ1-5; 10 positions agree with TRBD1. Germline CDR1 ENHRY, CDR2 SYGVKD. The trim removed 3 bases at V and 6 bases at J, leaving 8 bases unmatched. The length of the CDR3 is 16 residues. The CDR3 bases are TGTGCCATCAGTGACCCCGGGACAGGGGTGGGTCAGCCCCAGCATTTT. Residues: CAISDPGTGVGQPQHF.

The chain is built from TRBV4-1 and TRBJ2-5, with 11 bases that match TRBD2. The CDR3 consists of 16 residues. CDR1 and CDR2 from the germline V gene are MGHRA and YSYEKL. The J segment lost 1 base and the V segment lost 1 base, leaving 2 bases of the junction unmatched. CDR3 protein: CASSQASGRPQETQYF. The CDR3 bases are TGCGCCAGCAGCCAAGCTAGCGGGAGGCCCCAAGAGACCCAGTACTTC.

CDR3 in amino acids: CSVVSGKGPYEQYF. The CDR3 bases are TGCAGCGTTGTCAGCGGGAAGGGTCCCTACGAGCAGTACTTC. The rearrangement uses TRBV29-1 and TRBJ2-7; 7 bases align to TRBD2. Per germline, CDR1 SQVTM and CDR2 ANQGSEA. The CDR3 has 14 residues. V was clipped by 4 bases and J by 2 bases; unmatched bases: 8.

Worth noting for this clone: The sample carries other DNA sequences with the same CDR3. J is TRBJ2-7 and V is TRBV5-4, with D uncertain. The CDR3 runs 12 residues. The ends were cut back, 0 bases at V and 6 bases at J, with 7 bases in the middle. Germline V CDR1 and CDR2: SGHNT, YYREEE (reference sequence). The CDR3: CASSLAVGEQYF. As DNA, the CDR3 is TGTGCCAGCAGCTTGGCCGTAGGCGAGCAGTACTTC.

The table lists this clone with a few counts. CDR3 sequence: CASSMVGGKGNQPQHF. The CDR3 nucleotides read TGTGCCAGTAGTATGGTGGGGGGTAAGGGCAATCAGCCCCAGCATTTT. The V gene is TRBV19, the J gene TRBJ1-5, with a possible D match to TRBD1 (5 bases). Trimming took 3 bases from V and 2 from J, leaving 14 bases between them. The CDR3 is made up of 16 amino acids. Per germline, CDR1 LNHDA and CDR2 SQIVND (reference sequence).

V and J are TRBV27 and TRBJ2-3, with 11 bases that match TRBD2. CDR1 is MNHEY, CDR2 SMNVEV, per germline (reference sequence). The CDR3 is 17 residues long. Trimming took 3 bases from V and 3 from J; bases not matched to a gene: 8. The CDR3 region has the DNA TGTGCCAGCAGTTTCCCGAAGACTAGCGGGAAAACAGATACGCAGTATTTT. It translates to CASSFPKTSGKTDTQYF.

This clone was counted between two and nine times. The CDR3 bases are TGTGCCAGCAGCTTAGGTCCCTCCTACGAGCAGTACTTC. Translation gives CASSLGPSYEQYF. V gene TRBV7-3 combines with J gene TRBJ2-7; unclear D gene. Per germline, CDR1 SGHTA and CDR2 FQGTGA. V shed 2 bases and J shed 0 bases, with 5 bases lying between them. This CDR3 has 13 amino acids.

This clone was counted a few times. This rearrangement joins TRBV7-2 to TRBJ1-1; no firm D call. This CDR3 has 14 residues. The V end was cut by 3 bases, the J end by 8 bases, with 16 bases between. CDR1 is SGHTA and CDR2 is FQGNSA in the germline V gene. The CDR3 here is CASSFNTVGSEAFF. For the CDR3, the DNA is TGTGCCAGCAGCTTTAATACAGTGGGCTCCGAAGCTTTCTTT.

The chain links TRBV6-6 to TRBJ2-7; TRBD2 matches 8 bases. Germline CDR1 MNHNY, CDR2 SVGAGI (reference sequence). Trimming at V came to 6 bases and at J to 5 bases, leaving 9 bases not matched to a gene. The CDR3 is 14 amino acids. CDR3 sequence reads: CASRTSGRGDEQYF. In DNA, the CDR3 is TGTGCCAGCAGAACCAGCGGGAGAGGCGACGAGCAGTACTTC.

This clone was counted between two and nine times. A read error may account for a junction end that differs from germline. CDR3 DNA sequence: TGTGCCAGCGGCGCCGGGACAATTGACTTC. Translation: CASGAGTIDF. The J gene is TRBJ2-7, the V gene TRBV2, with a weak D call TRBD1 (6 bases). CDR1 and CDR2 from the germline V gene are SNHLY and FYNNEI. CDR3 length: 10 amino acids.

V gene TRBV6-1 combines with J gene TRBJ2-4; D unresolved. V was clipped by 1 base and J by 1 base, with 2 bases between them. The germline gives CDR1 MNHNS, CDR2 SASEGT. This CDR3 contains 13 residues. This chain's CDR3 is CASSEGAKNIQYF. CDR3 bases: TGTGCCAGCAGTGAAGGCGCCAAAAACATTCAGTACTTC.

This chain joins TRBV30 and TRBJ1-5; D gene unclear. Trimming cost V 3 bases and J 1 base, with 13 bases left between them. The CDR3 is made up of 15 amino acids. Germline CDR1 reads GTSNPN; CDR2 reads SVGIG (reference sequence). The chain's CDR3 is CAWSRGVSSNQPQHF. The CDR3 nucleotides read TGTGCCTGGAGCCGGGGAGTATCGAGCAATCAGCCCCAGCATTTT.

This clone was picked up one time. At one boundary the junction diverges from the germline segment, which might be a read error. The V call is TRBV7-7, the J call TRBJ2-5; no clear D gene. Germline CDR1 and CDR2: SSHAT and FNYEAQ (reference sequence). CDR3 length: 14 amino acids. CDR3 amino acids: CASSLEGYQETQYF. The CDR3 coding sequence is TGTGCTAGCAGCTTAGAAGGGTACCAAGAGACCCAGTACTTC. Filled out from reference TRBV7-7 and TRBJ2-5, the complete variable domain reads GAGVSQSPRYKVTKRGQDVTLRCDPISSHATLYWYQQALGQGPEFLTYFNYEAQPDKSGLPSDRFSAERPEGSISTLTIQRTEQRDSAMYRCASSLEGYQETQYFGPGTRLLVL.

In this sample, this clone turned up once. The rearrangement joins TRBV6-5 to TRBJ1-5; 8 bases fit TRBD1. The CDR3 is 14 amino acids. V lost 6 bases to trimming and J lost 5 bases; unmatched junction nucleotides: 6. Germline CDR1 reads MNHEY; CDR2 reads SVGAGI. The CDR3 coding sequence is TGTGCCAGCAGGGATCAGGGGGCCCATCAGCCCCAGCATTTT. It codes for CASRDQGAHQPQHF.

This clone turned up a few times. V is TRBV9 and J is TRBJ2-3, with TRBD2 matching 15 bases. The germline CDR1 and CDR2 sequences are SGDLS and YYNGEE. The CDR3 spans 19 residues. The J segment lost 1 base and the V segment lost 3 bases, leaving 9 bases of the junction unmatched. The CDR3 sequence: CASSEGTSGRWMGTDTQYF. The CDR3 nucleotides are TGTGCCAGCAGCGAGGGGACTAGCGGGAGGTGGATGGGCACAGATACGCAGTATTTT.

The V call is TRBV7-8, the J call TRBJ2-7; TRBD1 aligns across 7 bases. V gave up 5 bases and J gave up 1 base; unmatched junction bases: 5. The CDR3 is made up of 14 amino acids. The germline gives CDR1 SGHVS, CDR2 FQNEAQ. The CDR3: CASSRTGRSYEQYF. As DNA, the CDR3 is TGTGCCAGCAGCCGGACAGGAAGATCCTACGAGCAGTACTTC.

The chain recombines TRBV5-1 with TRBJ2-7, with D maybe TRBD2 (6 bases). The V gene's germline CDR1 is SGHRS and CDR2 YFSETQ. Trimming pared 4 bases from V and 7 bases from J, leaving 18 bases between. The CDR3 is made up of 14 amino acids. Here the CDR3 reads CASSLRDGTREQYF. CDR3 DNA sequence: TGCGCCAGCAGCCTCCGGGATGGGACTCGGGAGCAGTACTTC.

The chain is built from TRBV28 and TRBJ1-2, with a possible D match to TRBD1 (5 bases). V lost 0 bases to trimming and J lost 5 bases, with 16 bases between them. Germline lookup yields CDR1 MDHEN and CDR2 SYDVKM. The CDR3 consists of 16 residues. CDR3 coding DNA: TGTGCCAGCAGTTTATGGAGTGGGGGTGGTGGGTATGGCTACACCTTC. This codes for CASSLWSGGGGYGYTF.